The rows below give T cell receptor beta chains drawn from one sample of a study of graft-versus-host responses after intestinal transplantation. Sequencing used immunoSEQ multiplex PCR; TCRdb keeps in-frame clones, though not all of them. The table shows about 80,000 clones, with about 92% occurring only once. The source material was PBMCs, sampled 98 days after intestinal transplantation. All receptors derive from a human patient who received an intestinal transplant, so some T cells may come from the graft donor. Both conserved end residues are part of each CDR3. The order of the fields is clone size, J gene, D gene, V gene, CDR3 protein, CDR3 DNA. D genes are given only for firm matches. Clone sizes are given selectively: once, few, many, or a class where the clone is expanded.

abundance: NA
j_gene: TRBJ2-1
d_gene: NA
v_gene: TRBV28
CDR3aa: CASSGNEQFF
CDR3nt: TGTGCCAGCAGCGGCAATGAGCAGTTCTTC

abundance: NA
j_gene: TRBJ2-5
d_gene: NA
v_gene: TRBV4-1
CDR3aa: CASSQTGLQEAQYF
CDR3nt: TGCGCCAGCAGCCAAACAGGTCTACAAGAGGCCCAGTACTTC

abundance: NA
j_gene: TRBJ2-1
d_gene: NA
v_gene: TRBV6-5
CDR3aa: CASSYSGWDEQFF
CDR3nt: TGTGCCAGCAGTTACTCAGGCTGGGATGAGCAGTTCTTC

abundance: few
j_gene: TRBJ1-2
d_gene: NA
v_gene: TRBV10-3
CDR3aa: CAISESWGLGIYGYTF
CDR3nt: TGTGCCATCAGTGAGTCTTGGGGACTCGGTATCTATGGCTACACCTTC

abundance: once
j_gene: TRBJ2-3
d_gene: NA
v_gene: TRBV5-1
CDR3aa: CASSLYGGTDTQYF
CDR3nt: TGCGCCAGCAGCTTGTACGGGGGCACAGATACGCAGTATTTT

abundance: NA
j_gene: TRBJ2-5
d_gene: TRBD1
v_gene: TRBV2
CDR3aa: CASSDQDRVSQETQYF
CDR3nt: TGTGCCAGCAGTGACCAGGACAGGGTTTCTCAAGAGACCCAGTACTTC

abundance: NA
j_gene: TRBJ2-7
d_gene: NA
v_gene: TRBV6-5
CDR3aa: CASMGAWEQYF
CDR3nt: TGTGCCAGCATGGGGGCGTGGGAGCAGTACTTC

abundance: NA
j_gene: TRBJ2-7
d_gene: NA
v_gene: TRBV5-1
CDR3aa: CASSLVARGDEQYF
CDR3nt: TGCGCCAGCAGCTTGGTGGCTAGGGGGGACGAGCAGTACTTC

abundance: NA
j_gene: TRBJ2-2
d_gene: NA
v_gene: TRBV6-6
CDR3aa: CASRQGEELFF
CDR3nt: TGTGCCAGCAGGCAGGGAGAGGAGCTGTTTTTT

abundance: few
j_gene: TRBJ1-3
d_gene: NA
v_gene: TRBV5-3
CDR3aa: CARSRLKGSSGNTIYF
CDR3nt: TGTGCCAGAAGCCGGTTGAAGGGCAGCTCTGGAAACACCATATATTTT

abundance: NA
j_gene: TRBJ1-5
d_gene: NA
v_gene: TRBV4-1
CDR3aa: CASSQAGHTPSNQPQHF
CDR3nt: TGCGCCAGCAGCCAAGCGGGACACACTCCTAGCAATCAGCCCCAGCATTTT

abundance: NA
j_gene: TRBJ1-1
d_gene: TRBD1
v_gene: TRBV5-1
CDR3aa: CASSLQGSEAFF
CDR3nt: TGCGCCAGCAGCTTACAGGGGTCTGAAGCTTTCTTT

abundance: NA
j_gene: TRBJ2-1
d_gene: NA
v_gene: TRBV20-1
CDR3aa: CSATPSHEQFF
CDR3nt: TGCAGTGCTACACCGTCGCATGAGCAGTTCTTC

abundance: NA
j_gene: TRBJ1-1
d_gene: NA
v_gene: TRBV2
CDR3aa: CASPRQGRRGTEAFF
CDR3nt: TGTGCCAGCCCCAGGCAGGGGCGGAGAGGAACTGAAGCTTTCTTT

abundance: NA
j_gene: TRBJ2-7
d_gene: TRBD1
v_gene: TRBV9
CDR3aa: CASSVGDRGYEQYF
CDR3nt: TGTGCCAGCAGCGTAGGGGACAGGGGGTACGAGCAGTACTTC

abundance: NA
j_gene: TRBJ2-7
d_gene: TRBD1
v_gene: TRBV10-1
CDR3aa: CASTGTGTYEQYF
CDR3nt: TGCGCCAGTACCGGGACAGGGACCTACGAGCAGTACTTC

abundance: NA
j_gene: TRBJ1-4
d_gene: NA
v_gene: TRBV7-6
CDR3aa: CASSLDAVTNEKLFF
CDR3nt: TGTGCCAGCAGCTTAGACGCAGTAACTAATGAAAAACTGTTTTTT

abundance: NA
j_gene: TRBJ2-1
d_gene: NA
v_gene: TRBV29-1
CDR3aa: CSVVGYNEQFF
CDR3nt: TGCAGCGTTGTAGGCTACAATGAGCAGTTCTTC

abundance: NA
j_gene: TRBJ2-7
d_gene: TRBD1
v_gene: TRBV6-5
CDR3aa: CATLSGTGPYEQYF
CDR3nt: TGTGCCACCCTATCCGGGACAGGGCCCTACGAGCAGTACTTC

abundance: NA
j_gene: TRBJ2-1
d_gene: TRBD1
v_gene: TRBV10-1
CDR3aa: CASSDRDRGWNEQFF
CDR3nt: TGCGCCAGCAGTGATAGGGACAGGGGATGGAATGAGCAGTTCTTC

abundance: NA
j_gene: TRBJ2-7
d_gene: NA
v_gene: TRBV19
CDR3aa: CASSPDSFTSYEQYF
CDR3nt: TGTGCCAGTTCGCCCGACAGTTTCACCTCCTACGAGCAGTACTTC

abundance: NA
j_gene: TRBJ2-3
d_gene: NA
v_gene: TRBV7-3
CDR3aa: CASSLETGRDTQYF
CDR3nt: TGTGCCAGCAGCTTGGAGACAGGTAGAGATACGCAGTATTTT

abundance: NA
j_gene: TRBJ2-5
d_gene: TRBD1
v_gene: TRBV28
CDR3aa: CASSRTGGAETQYF
CDR3nt: TGTGCCAGCAGTCGGACAGGGGGCGCGGAGACCCAGTACTTC

abundance: NA
j_gene: TRBJ2-1
d_gene: TRBD2
v_gene: TRBV27
CDR3aa: CASSLTGTSSRGQFF
CDR3nt: TGTGCCAGCAGTTTAACCGGGACTAGCAGTAGGGGGCAGTTCTTC

abundance: NA
j_gene: TRBJ2-5
d_gene: TRBD1
v_gene: TRBV7-9
CDR3aa: CASSPTGFQETQYF
CDR3nt: TGTGCCAGCAGCCCGACAGGGTTCCAAGAGACCCAGTACTTC

abundance: NA
j_gene: TRBJ2-3
d_gene: TRBD1
v_gene: TRBV7-2
CDR3aa: CASSFGTGITDTQYF
CDR3nt: TGTGCCAGCAGCTTTGGGACAGGGATCACAGATACGCAGTATTTT

abundance: NA
j_gene: TRBJ1-4
d_gene: NA
v_gene: TRBV6-1
CDR3aa: CASSWASPNEKLFF
CDR3nt: TGTGCCAGCAGTTGGGCCAGTCCTAATGAAAAACTGTTTTTT

abundance: NA
j_gene: TRBJ1-4
d_gene: NA
v_gene: TRBV4-1
CDR3aa: CASSQDSEKLFF
CDR3nt: TGCGCCAGCAGCCAAGATAGTGAAAAACTGTTTTTT

abundance: NA
j_gene: TRBJ2-3
d_gene: NA
v_gene: TRBV4-1
CDR3aa: CASRKKDREADTQYF
CDR3nt: TGCGCCAGCAGAAAAAAAGACAGAGAGGCAGATACGCAGTATTTT

abundance: NA
j_gene: TRBJ1-2
d_gene: NA
v_gene: TRBV28
CDR3aa: CASRTIDRYNYGYTF
CDR3nt: TGTGCCAGCCGTACCATCGACAGATATAACTATGGCTACACCTTC

abundance: NA
j_gene: TRBJ2-7
d_gene: TRBD1
v_gene: TRBV7-9
CDR3aa: CASSLDRTPYEQYF
CDR3nt: TGTGCCAGCAGCTTGGACAGGACGCCCTACGAGCAGTACTTC

abundance: NA
j_gene: TRBJ2-3
d_gene: TRBD2
v_gene: TRBV7-2
CDR3aa: CASSRGVLPGGITDTQYF
CDR3nt: TGTGCCAGCAGCCGAGGGGTCCTACCGGGGGGGATAACAGATACGCAGTATTTT

abundance: NA
j_gene: TRBJ1-2
d_gene: NA
v_gene: TRBV6-8
CDR3aa: CASSRTLDSYGYTF
CDR3nt: TGTGCCAGCAGTCGGACACTCGACAGCTATGGCTACACCTTC

abundance: NA
j_gene: TRBJ2-7
d_gene: NA
v_gene: TRBV5-1
CDR3aa: CASRYQVNSYEQYF
CDR3nt: TGCGCCAGCAGGTATCAGGTTAACTCCTACGAGCAGTACTTC

abundance: NA
j_gene: TRBJ2-3
d_gene: TRBD2
v_gene: TRBV10-3
CDR3aa: CAIKSTSGGPVRRDTQYF
CDR3nt: TGTGCCATCAAATCCACTAGCGGGGGGCCCGTTAGACGAGATACGCAGTATTTT

abundance: NA
j_gene: TRBJ2-7
d_gene: NA
v_gene: TRBV5-4
CDR3aa: CASSLGLTEQYF
CDR3nt: TGTGCCAGCAGCTTGGGGCTTACCGAGCAGTACTTC

abundance: NA
j_gene: TRBJ2-6
d_gene: NA
v_gene: TRBV19
CDR3aa: CASSRWRGTSGANVLTF
CDR3nt: TGTGCCAGTAGTAGGTGGAGGGGGACCTCTGGGGCCAACGTCCTGACTTTC

abundance: NA
j_gene: TRBJ2-3
d_gene: TRBD1
v_gene: TRBV6-1
CDR3aa: CASSGTGSIGTQYF
CDR3nt: TGTGCCAGCAGTGGGACAGGGTCGATTGGTACGCAGTATTTT

abundance: NA
j_gene: TRBJ1-1
d_gene: NA
v_gene: TRBV6-6
CDR3aa: CASSYAEWGGTEAFF
CDR3nt: TGTGCCAGCAGTTACGCCGAATGGGGGGGCACTGAAGCTTTCTTT

abundance: NA
j_gene: TRBJ2-3
d_gene: NA
v_gene: TRBV29-1
CDR3aa: CSVGIATDTQYF
CDR3nt: TGCAGCGTTGGAATAGCGACAGATACGCAGTATTTT

abundance: few
j_gene: TRBJ1-2
d_gene: NA
v_gene: TRBV6-5
CDR3aa: CASSYSARNSYGYTF
CDR3nt: TGTGCCAGCAGTTACTCGGCACGGAATTCATATGGCTACACCTTC

abundance: NA
j_gene: TRBJ1-6
d_gene: NA
v_gene: TRBV19
CDR3aa: CASRGRAANSPLHF
CDR3nt: TGTGCCAGCCGGGGGCGGGCGGCCAATTCACCCCTCCACTTT

abundance: NA
j_gene: TRBJ2-1
d_gene: NA
v_gene: TRBV5-1
CDR3aa: CASSLEGEFGEQFF
CDR3nt: TGCGCCAGCAGCTTGGAGGGGGAATTCGGTGAGCAGTTCTTC

abundance: NA
j_gene: TRBJ2-1
d_gene: NA
v_gene: TRBV6-5
CDR3aa: CASSYSGVSSYNEQFF
CDR3nt: TGTGCCAGCAGTTACTCGGGGGTTAGCTCCTACAATGAGCAGTTCTTC

abundance: once
j_gene: TRBJ1-2
d_gene: NA
v_gene: TRBV4-1
CDR3aa: CASSPGQNYGYTF
CDR3nt: TGCGCCAGCAGTCCGGGACAAAACTATGGCTACACCTTC